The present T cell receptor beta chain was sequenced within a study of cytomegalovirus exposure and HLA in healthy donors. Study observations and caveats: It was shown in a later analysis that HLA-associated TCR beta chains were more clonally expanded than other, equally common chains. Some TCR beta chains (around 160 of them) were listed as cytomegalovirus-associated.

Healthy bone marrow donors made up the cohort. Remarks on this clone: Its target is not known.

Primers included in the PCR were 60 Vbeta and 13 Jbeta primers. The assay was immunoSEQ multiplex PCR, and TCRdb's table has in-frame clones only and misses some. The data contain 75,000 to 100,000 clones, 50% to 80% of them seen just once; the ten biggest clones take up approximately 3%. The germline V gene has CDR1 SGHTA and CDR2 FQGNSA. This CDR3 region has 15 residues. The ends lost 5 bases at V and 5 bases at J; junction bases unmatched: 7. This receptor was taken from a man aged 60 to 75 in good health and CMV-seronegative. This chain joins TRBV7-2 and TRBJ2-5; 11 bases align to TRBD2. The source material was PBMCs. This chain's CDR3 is CASSGTSGGYETQYF. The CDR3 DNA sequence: TGTGCCAGCAGCGGAACTAGCGGGGGATATGAGACCCAGTACTTC. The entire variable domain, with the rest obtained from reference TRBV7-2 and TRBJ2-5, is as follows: GAGVSQSPSNKVTEKGKDVELRCDPISGHTALYWYRQSLGQGLEFLIYFQGNSAPDKSGLPSDRFSAERTGGSVSTLTIQRTQQEDSAVYLCASSGTSGGYETQYFGPGTRLLVL.